Included here is one TCR beta chain sequence, with context. This sample is drawn from a study of blood T cell repertoires in COVID-19. This table comes from immunoSEQ multiplex PCR, and its TCRdb copy is limited to in-frame clones, with some not included. The data show about 200,000 clones, around 82% seen once. The length of the CDR3 is 15 residues. Germline CDR1 is SGDLS and CDR2 is YYNGEE. V lost 3 bases and J lost 7; bases outside the gene matches: 7. Sequenced: PBMCs or T cells enriched from blood (not recorded which). This clonotype was sampled from a man in his forties or fifties who had recovered from COVID-19. The V and J genes are TRBV9 and TRBJ1-6; 7 bases are shared with TRBD1. The CDR3 reads CASSAPGQFNSPLHF. DNA of the CDR3: TGTGCCAGCAGCGCTCCGGGACAGTTCAATTCACCCCTCCACTTT.